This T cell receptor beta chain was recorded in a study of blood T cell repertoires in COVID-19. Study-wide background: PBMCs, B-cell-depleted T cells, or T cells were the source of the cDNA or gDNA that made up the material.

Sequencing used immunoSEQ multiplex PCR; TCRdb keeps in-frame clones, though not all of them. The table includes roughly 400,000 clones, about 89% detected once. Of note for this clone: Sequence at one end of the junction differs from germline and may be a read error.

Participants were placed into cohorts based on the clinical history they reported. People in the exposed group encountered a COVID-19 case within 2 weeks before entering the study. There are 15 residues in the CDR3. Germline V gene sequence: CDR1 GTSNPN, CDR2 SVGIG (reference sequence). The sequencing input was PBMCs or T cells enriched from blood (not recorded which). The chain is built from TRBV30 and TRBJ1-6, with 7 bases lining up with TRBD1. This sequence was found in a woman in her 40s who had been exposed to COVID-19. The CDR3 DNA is TGTGCCCGGAGACTTCCCGGGACAGAGAATTCACCCCTCCACTTT. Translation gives CARRLPGTENSPLHF.